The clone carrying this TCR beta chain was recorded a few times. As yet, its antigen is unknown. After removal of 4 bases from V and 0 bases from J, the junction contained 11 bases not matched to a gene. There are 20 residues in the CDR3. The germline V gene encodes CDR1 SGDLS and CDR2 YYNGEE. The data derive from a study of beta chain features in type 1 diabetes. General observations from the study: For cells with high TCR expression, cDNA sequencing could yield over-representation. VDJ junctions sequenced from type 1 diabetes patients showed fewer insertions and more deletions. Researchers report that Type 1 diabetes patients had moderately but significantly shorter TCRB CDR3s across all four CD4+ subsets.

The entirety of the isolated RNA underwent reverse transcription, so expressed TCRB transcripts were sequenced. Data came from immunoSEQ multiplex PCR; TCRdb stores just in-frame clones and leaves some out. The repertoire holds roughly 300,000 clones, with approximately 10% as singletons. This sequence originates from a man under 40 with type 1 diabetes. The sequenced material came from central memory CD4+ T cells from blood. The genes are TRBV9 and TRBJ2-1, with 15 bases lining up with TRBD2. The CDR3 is CASSPRTSGGAISSYNEQFF. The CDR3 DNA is TGTGCCAGCAGCCCCCGGACTAGCGGGGGGGCCATCAGCTCCTACAATGAGCAGTTCTTC.